A selection of T cell receptor beta chains follows, all from one sample in a study of cytomegalovirus exposure and HLA in healthy donors. Using immunoSEQ multiplex PCR, the repertoire was profiled, and TCRdb retains in-frame clones only, with some absent. This table holds about 190,000 clones, around 84% found once. Sequenced material: PBMCs. The source is a woman in her 50s in good health and CMV-seropositive. Each CDR3 is given with its conserved first and last residue. D genes are given only for firm matches. Some rows have no size entry. The others give once, few or many, or a class for an expanded clone.

d_gene	v_gene	j_gene	abundance	CDR3nt	CDR3aa
.	TRBV5-1	TRBJ1-1	.	TGCGCCAGCAGCCATGCGACAGCTAACACTGAAGCTTTCTTT	CASSHATANTEAFF
.	TRBV5-4	TRBJ1-4	.	TGTGCCAGCAGCTTGACCCCGGGGGTAACTAATGAAAAACTGTTTTTT	CASSLTPGVTNEKLFF
TRBD2	TRBV4-3	TRBJ2-5	.	TGCGCCAGCAGCCAAGACCCGACTAGCGGGGGGGCCGGGGAGACCCAGTACTTC	CASSQDPTSGGAGETQYF
.	TRBV6-6	TRBJ1-1	.	TGTGCCAGCAGTCCTAGTACAAGGACGACAGTAGCTTTCTTT	CASSPSTRTTVAFF
.	TRBV6-5	TRBJ1-1	.	TGTGCCAGCAGCGCCCCGAGCCGGGGGGACACTGAAGCTTTCTTT	CASSAPSRGDTEAFF
.	TRBV4-3	TRBJ1-2	once	TGCGCCAGCAGCCAAGATGGGGCAGGCAACTATGGCTACACCTTC	CASSQDGAGNYGYTF
.	TRBV5-6	TRBJ2-5	.	TGTGCCAGCAGCTTGGTGGGCAGCGGACTATCGGAGACCCAGTACTTC	CASSLVGSGLSETQYF
TRBD1	TRBV6-1	TRBJ1-1	.	TGTGCCAGCACCCAGGGGGCGAGCGCTGAAGCTTTCTTT	CASTQGASAEAFF
TRBD1	TRBV7-8	TRBJ2-3	few	TGTGCCAGCACCGAGGGGGGGACAGGGGTCCCAGATACGCAGTATTTT	CASTEGGTGVPDTQYF
.	TRBV9	TRBJ2-5	.	TGTGCCAGCAGCGCCCAGACCGGGGGTCAAGAGACCCAGTACTTC	CASSAQTGGQETQYF
TRBD1	TRBV6-5	TRBJ1-6	few	TGTGCCAGCAGTTACGACAGGGGGGTGCCACCCCTCCACTTT	CASSYDRGVPPLHF
TRBD2	TRBV5-1	TRBJ2-1	.	TGCGCCAGCAGCCCCGTAGCGGGGGCCTCCTACAATGAGCAGTTCTTC	CASSPVAGASYNEQFF
TRBD2	TRBV5-1	TRBJ2-3	.	TGCGCCAGCAGCCCCGGGGGGGCCGCAGATACGCAGTATTTT	CASSPGGAADTQYF
TRBD1	TRBV5-4	TRBJ1-2	.	TGTGCCAGCAGCTTGGGGACAGGGTTTAACTATGGCTACACCTTC	CASSLGTGFNYGYTF
TRBD2	TRBV7-9	TRBJ2-5	.	TGTGCCAGCAGCTCCGGACTAGCGGGGGGGCGCCAAGAGACCCAGTACTTC	CASSSGLAGGRQETQYF
TRBD1	TRBV2	TRBJ1-1	.	TGTGCCAGCGGTAGGACAGGGACAGTAGCTGAAGCTTTCTTT	CASGRTGTVAEAFF
.	TRBV18	TRBJ2-1	.	TGTGCCAGCTCACCCCGAGGGGGGGCCGAGGAGCAGTTCTTC	CASSPRGGAEEQFF